These 18 T cell receptor beta chains originate from one sample sequenced in a study of regulatory T cells in long-lasting Graves disease. Specified time point: newly diagnosed GD, antithyroid drugs for less than 3 months. PBMC RNA was the source of the TCR library. Arm-PCR with iRepertoire HTBI primers amplified the CDR3 regions for these TCR beta libraries. TCRdb reanalysed the multiplex PCR reads using MiXCR and keeps one entry per CDR3 protein. Seen here are approximately 400,000 distinct CDR3 sequences, about 11% observed once, and the top ten hold under 20%. These data were likewise used in another study, on T cells in Graves' hyperthyroidism and ophthalmopathy.

This specimen consisted of peripheral blood mononuclear cells (PBMCs), obtained at new diagnosis, from a patient treated with antithyroid drugs. These receptors all stem from a young woman with Graves disease.

This clonotype has a count of ten or more. The genes are TRBV2 and TRBJ2-2; the D gene is possibly TRBD2 (6 bases). CDR1 is SNHLY, CDR2 FYNNEI, per germline. V gave up 7 bases and J gave up 5 bases, with 17 bases separating them. The CDR3 runs 15 residues. DNA for the CDR3: TGTGCCAGCATGGGGGGTAGCGGTAGAACCGGGGAGCTGTTTTTT. It yields the protein CASMGGSGRTGELFF.

This clonotype has a count of ten or more. This chain joins TRBV27 and TRBJ2-2; no clear D. Germline V lookup: CDR1 MNHEY, CDR2 SMNVEV (reference sequence). Trimming removed 4 bases at V and 5 bases at J, with 8 bases between. The CDR3 extends over 13 amino acids. CDR3 in DNA: TGTGCCAGCAGTTATGTTCATACCGGGGAGCTGTTTTTT. The encoded protein is CASSYVHTGELFF.

This clonotype was seen at least ten times. CDR3 sequence reads: CASSPLWTGGEKLFF. In DNA, the CDR3 is TGTGCCAGCAGCCCCCTATGGACAGGGGGCGAAAAACTGTTTTTT. The chain couples TRBV28 to TRBJ1-4; 11 nucleotides agree with TRBD1. There are 15 residues in the CDR3. CDR1 and CDR2 from the germline V gene are MDHEN and SYDVKM. Trimming cost V 6 bases and J 8 bases; bases outside gene matches: 8.

CDR3 DNA: TGTGCCAGCAGCCGCCCGAAAGGTCCGGGGGAGCTGTTTTTT. It translates to CASSRPKGPGELFF. This chain uses TRBV4-2 with TRBJ2-2; D not certain. Germline V gene sequence: CDR1 LGHNA, CDR2 YNFKEQ. Trimming stripped 4 bases from V and 8 bases from J, with 14 bases between. The CDR3 covers 14 residues.

The chain joins TRBV6-5 to TRBJ2-1; TRBD2 agrees at 8 bases. The J segment lost 4 bases and the V segment lost 2 bases, leaving 4 bases of the junction unmatched. There are 15 residues in the CDR3. Germline V gene sequence: CDR1 MNHEY, CDR2 SVGAGI. The DNA of the CDR3 is TGTGCCAGCAGTTACATTAGCGGGACATACAATGAGCAGTTCTTC. The encoded protein is CASSYISGTYNEQFF.

In its sample, this clonotype was seen a few times. This chain connects TRBV12-3 or TRBV12-4 to TRBJ1-2; no clear D gene. There are 13 residues in the CDR3. Trimming removed 8 bases from V and 0 bases from J, with 10 bases in between. Here the CDR3 reads CASGVDSNYGYTF. CDR3 nucleotide sequence: TGTGCCAGCGGGGTAGATTCTAACTATGGCTACACCTTC.

The V and J genes are TRBV12-3 or TRBV12-4 and TRBJ2-1; D unresolved. This CDR3 spans 12 amino acids. V lost 7 bases to trimming and J lost 5 bases, with 9 bases between them. This chain's CDR3 is CASTTWNNEQFF. The CDR3 nucleotides read TGTGCCAGCACCACTTGGAACAATGAGCAGTTCTTC.

The chain is built from TRBV9 and TRBJ2-5; 10 nucleotides match TRBD1. CDR3 size: 15 residues. V trimming: 0 bases; J trimming: 1 base; junction bases outside the gene matches: 0. Germline V gene data show CDR1 as SGDLS and CDR2 as YYNGEE. The CDR3 nucleotides are TGTGCCAGCAGCGTAGGGACAGGGGGCCAAGAGACCCAGTACTTC. As protein: CASSVGTGGQETQYF.

This clonotype has just one count. Being one base from a much bigger clone, this may be a read error. Here the CDR3 omits its conserved ending phenylalanine or tryptophan, so a read error is the likely source. This chain joins TRBV4-1 and TRBJ2-3; no clear D gene. There are 14 residues in the CDR3. CDR1 is MGHRA, CDR2 YSYEKL, per germline. V dropped 0 bases and J dropped 2 bases, with 6 bases sitting between them. The CDR3 region has the DNA TGCGCCAGCAGCCAAGAAACACCCACAGATACGCAGTATCTT. Translated, it gives CASSQETPTDTQYL.

This clonotype has a count of ten or more. The chain links TRBV27 to TRBJ1-1; weak D call: TRBD1 (6 bases). The CDR3 contains 16 residues. CDR1 and CDR2 from the germline V gene are MNHEY and SMNVEV (reference sequence). Trimming left V 0 bases short and J 5 bases short, with 16 bases between. As DNA, the CDR3 is TGTGCCAGCAGTTTATCTTTCCCGGGGGCGAGAACTGAAGCTTTCTTT. This gives the protein CASSLSFPGARTEAFF.

This clonotype appeared a few times. The chain links TRBV20-1 to TRBJ2-1; D is ambiguous. The CDR3 is made up of 12 amino acids. V lost 2 bases and J lost 3, with 5 bases in between. Germline values: CDR1 DFQATT, CDR2 SNEGSKA (reference sequence). The CDR3 region is CSARPDYNEQFF. CDR3 DNA sequence: TGCAGTGCTAGACCGGACTACAATGAGCAGTTCTTC.

This clonotype came up a few times. The J gene is TRBJ2-1, the V gene TRBV6-1, with D perhaps matching TRBD1 (6 bases). V lost 8 bases to trimming and J lost 4 bases, with 12 bases between them. Germline V gives CDR1 MNHNS, CDR2 SASEGT. The CDR3 has 13 amino acids. CDR3: CASRQDLYNEQFF. The CDR3 coding sequence is TGTGCCAGCCGACAGGACCTATACAATGAGCAGTTCTTC.

This rearrangement joins TRBV19 to TRBJ1-1; perhaps TRBD1 as D (5 bases). The CDR3 covers 14 residues. The V and J ends lost 5 bases and 5 bases respectively, with 15 bases between them. The germline V gene has CDR1 LNHDA and CDR2 SQIVND (reference sequence). This CDR3 reads CASSPDVGGTEAFF. CDR3 sequence (DNA): TGTGCCAGTAGTCCCGACGTGGGGGGGACTGAAGCTTTCTTT.

To note about this clonotype: This likely came from a read error, as a far larger clone is one base away. V and J are TRBV6-2 or TRBV6-3 and TRBJ1-1, with TRBD1 matching 7 bases. The CDR3 contains 14 residues. In germline, CDR1 is MNHEY, CDR2 SVGEGT. CDR3 amino acids: CASSSGQSSTEVFF. In nucleotides, the CDR3 is TGTGCCAGCAGCTCGGGACAGTCGAGCACTGAAGTTTTCTTT.

This clonotype was seen more than once but under ten times. The chain employs TRBV6-2 or TRBV6-3 and TRBJ1-1; D perhaps matches TRBD1 (5 bases). The germline CDR1 and CDR2 sequences are MNHEY and SVGEGT. V dropped 4 bases and J dropped 8 bases, with 11 bases sitting between them. The CDR3 is 12 residues long. DNA of the CDR3: TGTGCCAGCAGTTTTGGGGGGAAGGAAGCTTTCTTT. Protein: CASSFGGKEAFF.

This chain uses TRBV3-1 with TRBJ2-1; 14 positions agree with TRBD2. Trimming removed 4 bases from V and 3 bases from J; junction bases left unmatched: 8. The CDR3 sequence is 18 residues long. Germline CDR1 and CDR2: LGHDT and YNNKEL (reference sequence). Written as DNA, the CDR3 is TGTGCCAGCAGCCGGTCCGGGACTAGCGGGAGCGGCTACAATGAGCAGTTCTTC. Protein product: CASSRSGTSGSGYNEQFF.

This clonotype was counted at least ten times. This chain connects TRBV2 to TRBJ1-1; 8 bases fit TRBD1. Trimming at V came to 4 bases and at J to 4 bases, leaving 5 bases not matched to a gene. The CDR3 sequence is 14 residues long. From germline, CDR1 is SNHLY and CDR2 FYNNEI. The CDR3 loop reads CASSGEQGGTEAFF. The CDR3 nucleotides are TGTGCCAGCAGTGGGGAACAGGGGGGCACTGAAGCTTTCTTT.

This clonotype was detected ten times or more. The CDR3 sequence is CASSYDLWRETYEQYF. CDR3 nucleotides: TGTGCCAGCAGTTACGACCTTTGGCGGGAGACGTACGAGCAGTACTTC. V and J are TRBV6-2 or TRBV6-3 and TRBJ2-7; TRBD2 matches at 7 bases. Germline V gene lookup returns CDR1 MNHEY and CDR2 SVGEGT. J gave up 4 bases and V 2 bases, and 11 bases lay outside the gene matches. The CDR3 covers 16 residues.